A single sample gave rise to the 30 T cell receptor beta chains below, sequenced in a study of CD8+ T cells in alopecia areata. Treatment given: oral pan-JAK inhibitor, 5-10 mg twice daily. Extraction of RNA preceded its reverse transcription into cDNA, which served as the sequencing template. Clones were sequenced by immunoSEQ multiplex PCR, and TCRdb holds only the in-frame ones, with some missing. The sample comprises about 170,000 clones, about 54% of which are singletons, and approximately 16% rests with the top ten. The input for sequencing was CD4+ T cells sorted from blood, taken between weeks 55 and 65, from a patient treated with tofacitinib. These receptors all come from a human donor with alopecia areata.

In DNA form, the CDR3 reads TGTGCCAGCTCAGGGACCGGGCAATCACCCCTCCACTTT. Translated, it gives CASSGTGQSPLHF. The J gene is TRBJ1-6, the V gene TRBV6-5; tentative D call: TRBD1 (5 bases). Between the trimmed V and J ends, which lost 8 bases and 10 bases, there was a span of 15 bases. This CDR3 contains 13 residues. The germline gives CDR1 MNHEY, CDR2 SVGAGI.

V gene TRBV10-3 combines with J gene TRBJ1-1; 10 nucleotides agree with TRBD1. V lost 8 bases, J lost 2 bases, and 11 bases stayed unmatched. CDR3 length: 16 residues. Per the germline V gene, CDR1 is ENHRY and CDR2 is SYGVKD. DNA of the CDR3: TGTGCCATCGGGTCGCCGGGACAGGGGATTAACACTGAAGCTTTCTTT. It is translated as CAIGSPGQGINTEAFF.

This chain uses TRBV13 with TRBJ2-7; 9 nucleotides agree with TRBD1. This CDR3 has 16 residues. The V gene's germline CDR1 is PRHDT and CDR2 FYEKMQ (reference sequence). J was trimmed by 3 bases and V by 4 bases; bases with no gene match: 10. CDR3 sequence (DNA): TGTGCCAGCAGCTCCCTCCAGGGACAGGGACTCTACGAGCAGTACTTC. Translated: CASSSLQGQGLYEQYF.

The chain links TRBV2 to TRBJ1-6; D remains ambiguous. Trimming stripped 2 bases from V and 6 bases from J, with 5 bases between. The CDR3 totals 13 residues. In germline, CDR1 is SNHLY, CDR2 FYNNEI. CDR3 in amino acids: CASSEPTNSPLHF. The CDR3 nucleotides read TGTGCCAGCAGTGAACCGACTAATTCACCCCTCCACTTT.

The chain couples TRBV6-5 to TRBJ1-2; D gene uncertain. There are 12 residues in the CDR3. V dropped 4 bases and J dropped 6 bases, with 9 bases sitting between them. Germline V CDR1 and CDR2: MNHEY, SVGAGI. CDR3 in DNA: TGTGCCAGCAGTTGGGGTCCGCATGGCTACACCTTC. Its protein is CASSWGPHGYTF.

The rearrangement links TRBV6-5 to TRBJ2-7; 7 positions match TRBD1. Germline CDR1 is MNHEY and CDR2 is SVGAGI. The CDR3 is 15 amino acids. The V gene end was trimmed by 0 bases and the J gene end by 3 bases; junction bases not matched to a gene: 5. CDR3 coding DNA: TGTGCCAGCAGTTACTCGACAGGGATTCACTACGAGCAGTACTTC. Protein: CASSYSTGIHYEQYF.

This clone has more than one count but fewer than ten. CDR3 in amino acids: CSVNTGQGVDNEQFF. The CDR3 DNA sequence: TGCAGCGTTAACACGGGACAGGGAGTCGACAATGAGCAGTTCTTC. The chain uses TRBV29-1 and TRBJ2-1; 9 bases map to TRBD1. Germline assignment: CDR1 SQVTM and CDR2 ANQGSEA. This CDR3 comprises 15 residues. Trimming took 5 bases from V and 5 from J; bases not matched to a gene: 10.

This clone was observed a handful of times. The chain uses TRBV2 and TRBJ2-5; the D gene could be TRBD1 or TRBD2 (5 bases each). Trimming left V 8 bases short and J 3 bases short, with 16 bases between. Per the germline V gene, CDR1 is SNHLY and CDR2 is FYNNEI. The CDR3 covers 14 residues. CDR3 DNA sequence: TGTGCCAGCCGTTCATGGGACCTGGAAGAGACCCAGTACTTC. It codes for CASRSWDLEETQYF.

This clone was seen ten or more times. The rearrangement links TRBV2 to TRBJ1-4, with 7 bases matching TRBD1. The CDR3 contains 13 residues. The germline CDR1 and CDR2 sequences are SNHLY and FYNNEI. Germline trimming cut 5 bases from V and 7 bases from J; bases unmatched to any gene: 4. The CDR3, as DNA: TGTGCCAGCAGTCAAACAGGGGTTGAAAAACTGTTTTTT. The encoded protein is CASSQTGVEKLFF.

The chain recombines TRBV7-8 with TRBJ1-5; D possibly corresponds to TRBD1 (5 bases). V dropped 1 base and J dropped 7 bases, with 20 bases sitting between them. Germline V gives CDR1 SGHVS, CDR2 FQNEAQ. This CDR3 is built from 17 residues. In DNA form, the CDR3 reads TGTGCCAGCAGCTTAGAACCGTCAGGGATTGATAGGCAGCCCCAGCATTTT. As protein: CASSLEPSGIDRQPQHF.

The chain recombines TRBV29-1 with TRBJ1-1, with D possibly TRBD1 on 6 matching bases. V lost 4 bases and J 2 bases, leaving 11 bases between the germline ends. Germline CDR1 SQVTM, CDR2 ANQGSEA. The length of the CDR3 is 13 residues. The CDR3 region is CSVVWGGNTEAFF. CDR3 nucleotide sequence: TGCAGCGTTGTTTGGGGGGGCAACACTGAAGCTTTCTTT.

This CDR3 is CATSKAGFYNTEAFF. As DNA, the CDR3 is TGTGCCACCAGCAAGGCAGGGTTTTACAACACTGAAGCTTTCTTT. V is TRBV15 and J is TRBJ1-1, with D possibly being TRBD1 (5 bases). This CDR3 spans 15 amino acids. Germline V CDR1 and CDR2: LNHNV, YYDKDF (reference sequence). V lost 4 bases to trimming and J lost 2 bases, with 14 bases between them.

The rearrangement joins TRBV30 to TRBJ1-5, with D unclear. V was shortened by 1 base and J by 6 bases, with 7 bases between the two germline ends. Germline loops: CDR1 GTSNPN, CDR2 SVGIG (reference sequence). CDR3 length equals 12 residues. The CDR3 spells CAWSASGQPQHF. The CDR3 DNA reads as TGTGCCTGGAGTGCCTCGGGTCAGCCCCAGCATTTT.

The chain couples TRBV27 to TRBJ1-2; D may be TRBD1 (6 bases). CDR3 length: 14 amino acids. Germline V gene lookup returns CDR1 MNHEY and CDR2 SMNVEV (reference sequence). V shed 2 bases and J shed 5 bases, with 12 bases lying between them. CDR3 nucleotides: TGTGCCAGCAGTTTAAGCGGGGGCAGGTATGGCTACACCTTC. It is translated as CASSLSGGRYGYTF.

The chain is built from TRBV6-5 and TRBJ2-2, with TRBD2 matching over 8 bases. CDR1 MNHEY and CDR2 SVGAGI come from the germline V gene. Unmatched junction bases numbered 5, after V lost 2 bases and J lost 6 bases. The CDR3 runs to 15 residues. CDR3 bases: TGTGCCAGCAGTTACCGGGGGGGCCCTCCCGGGGAGCTGTTTTTT. It codes for CASSYRGGPPGELFF.

This clone was counted a single time. Other DNA sequences of this sample code for an identical CDR3. This chain links TRBV29-1 with TRBJ2-1; D perhaps matches TRBD1 (6 bases). The CDR3 sequence is 13 residues long. V was shortened by 6 bases and J by 0 bases, with 9 bases between the two germline ends. Germline loops: CDR1 SQVTM, CDR2 ANQGSEA. The CDR3 sequence: CSVRTDSYNEQFF. The CDR3 DNA is TGCAGCGTACGGACAGACTCCTACAATGAGCAGTTCTTC.

This rearrangement joins TRBV14 to TRBJ2-7; 9 bases align to TRBD1. The CDR3 is 16 residues long. Germline values: CDR1 SGHDN, CDR2 FVKESK. V shed 2 bases and J 5 bases; nucleotides not matched to a gene: 10. This CDR3 reads CASSQLPGQGGHEQYF. The DNA of the CDR3 is TGTGCCAGCAGCCAACTGCCGGGACAGGGTGGACACGAGCAGTACTTC.

This clone appeared a single time. V is TRBV6-5 and J is TRBJ2-5; unclear D gene. V lost 2 bases, J lost 4 bases, and 11 bases lay in between. CDR3 size: 14 residues. Germline V gene sequence: CDR1 MNHEY, CDR2 SVGAGI. The CDR3 nucleotides read TGTGCCAGCAGTTACAGTGGTCAGCGAGAGACCCAGTACTTC. Encoded protein: CASSYSGQRETQYF.

This clone turned up a few times. This chain links TRBV29-1 with TRBJ2-2; D uncertain. The CDR3 runs to 15 residues. The V end was cut by 7 bases, the J end by 0 bases, with 15 bases between. Germline V gives CDR1 SQVTM, CDR2 ANQGSEA. The CDR3, as DNA: TGCAGCGCCGTTAGACGAGGTGCGAACACCGGGGAGCTGTTTTTT. Residues: CSAVRRGANTGELFF.

V and J are TRBV30 and TRBJ2-4, with D hard to call. V shed 3 bases and J shed 0 bases, with 9 bases lying between them. CDR3 length: 14 amino acids. The germline gives CDR1 GTSNPN, CDR2 SVGIG (reference sequence). DNA for the CDR3: TGTGCCTGGAGGCGCATCCTAGCCAAAAACATTCAGTACTTC. It codes for CAWRRILAKNIQYF.

In its sample, this clone was seen a few times. V is TRBV29-1 and J is TRBJ1-1, with D maybe TRBD1 (5 bases). Germline V gene lookup returns CDR1 SQVTM and CDR2 ANQGSEA. V was shortened by 6 bases and J by 5 bases, with 13 bases between the two germline ends. CDR3 length: 12 amino acids. The CDR3 spells CSVAKGRTEAFF. In nucleotides, the CDR3 is TGCAGCGTCGCGAAGGGGCGGACTGAAGCTTTCTTT.

The J gene is TRBJ1-1, the V gene TRBV9; D perhaps matches TRBD1 (5 bases). CDR3 size: 15 residues. Per germline, CDR1 SGDLS and CDR2 YYNGEE. Trimming left V 2 bases short and J 0 bases short, with 11 bases between. CDR3: CASSVPGTLNTEAFF. CDR3 DNA: TGTGCCAGCAGCGTGCCCGGGACTTTGAACACTGAAGCTTTCTTT.

V usage is TRBV29-1 and J usage is TRBJ1-2, with D maybe TRBD1 (5 bases). The germline gives CDR1 SQVTM, CDR2 ANQGSEA. V lost 4 bases and J 3 bases, leaving 12 bases between the germline ends. This CDR3 spans 13 amino acids. The CDR3 DNA is TGCAGCGTTGGGGGGTTGCGGCACTATGGCTACACCTTC. This sequence encodes CSVGGLRHYGYTF.

V and J are TRBV2 and TRBJ1-2; TRBD1 matches 7 bases. The CDR3 contains 13 residues. Germline CDR1 and CDR2: SNHLY and FYNNEI. V lost 5 bases to trimming and J lost 2 bases; unmatched junction nucleotides: 2. The CDR3 reads CASSRDRNYGYTF. CDR3 DNA sequence: TGTGCCAGCAGTCGGGACAGAAACTATGGCTACACCTTC.

Only a few counts were recorded for this clone. This rearrangement joins TRBV29-1 to TRBJ2-2; the D gene is possibly TRBD2 (6 bases). The CDR3 has 14 residues. V dropped 7 bases and J dropped 3 bases, with 15 bases sitting between them. The germline V gene has CDR1 SQVTM and CDR2 ANQGSEA. The CDR3, as DNA: TGCAGCGCCCAGACTAGGTCCGACACCGGGGAGCTGTTTTTT. Its translation: CSAQTRSDTGELFF.

The V gene is TRBV2, the J gene TRBJ1-4; possible D gene TRBD1, 5 bases. Germline CDR1 reads SNHLY; CDR2 reads FYNNEI. The V end lost 1 base, the J end lost 5 bases, and 8 bases lay between the germline ends. The CDR3 has 14 amino acids. CDR3 nucleotide sequence: TGTGCCAGCAGTGAAGGGGACGGAAATGAAAAACTGTTTTTT. It specifies CASSEGDGNEKLFF.

The V call is TRBV28, the J call TRBJ2-7; D remains ambiguous. Germline CDR1 MDHEN, CDR2 SYDVKM. The germline V and J ends were trimmed by 2 bases and 6 bases, with 14 bases remaining between them. The CDR3 consists of 14 residues. CDR3 amino acids: CASSLETTTVEQYF. The CDR3 DNA reads as TGTGCCAGCAGTTTAGAGACCACAACCGTCGAGCAGTACTTC.

The chain employs TRBV6-7 and TRBJ1-2; D not resolved. TRBV6-7 is classed as an ORF, of uncertain function. This CDR3 region has 12 residues. Trimming shortened V by 4 bases and J by 2 bases, and 5 bases separated the two germline ends. Written as DNA, the CDR3 is TGTGCCAGCAGTTTACAAAACTATGGCTACACCTTC. Translation: CASSLQNYGYTF.

This chain uses TRBV14 with TRBJ2-5, with D possibly being TRBD2 (5 bases). From germline, CDR1 is SGHDN and CDR2 FVKESK. The CDR3 is 15 residues long. The V and J ends lost 1 base and 1 base respectively, with 10 bases between them. CDR3 coding DNA: TGTGCCAGCAGCCAAGGGCCGGGGATCCAAGAGACCCAGTACTTC. Its protein is CASSQGPGIQETQYF. The full variable domain, rest sourced from reference TRBV14 and TRBJ2-5, is EAGVTQFPSHSVIEKGQTVTLRCDPISGHDNLYWYRRVMGKEIKFLLHFVKESKQDESGMPNNRFLAERTGGTYSTLKVQPAELEDSGVYFCASSQGPGIQETQYFGPGTRLLVL.

The chain links TRBV7-8 to TRBJ2-7; a possible D gene is TRBD2 (6 bases). Germline V gene lookup returns CDR1 SGHVS and CDR2 FQNEAQ. Trimming took off 4 bases at V and 0 bases at J, with 16 bases between the two ends. The CDR3 is 16 residues long. CDR3 region: CASSSQVAESSYEQYF. The CDR3 bases are TGTGCCAGCAGCTCTCAGGTAGCGGAGAGCTCCTACGAGCAGTACTTC.